One sample yielded the 6 T cell receptor beta chains listed below, sequenced in a study of tumor-infiltrating lymphocytes in localized non-small cell lung cancer. Data came from immunoSEQ multiplex PCR; TCRdb stores just in-frame clones and leaves some out. The data hold fewer than 8,000 clones, with 74% observed a single time. Sequenced material: uninvolved lung tissue not adjacent to the tumor. The receptors originated from a human donor with non-small cell lung cancer.

The chain couples TRBV10-3 to TRBJ2-7; a possible D gene is TRBD2 (6 bases). The CDR3 loop spans 14 amino acids. Trimming took off 4 bases at V and 3 bases at J, with 13 bases between the two ends. The germline CDR1 and CDR2 sequences are ENHRY and SYGVKD. CDR3 region: CAISVGGTDYEQYF. The CDR3 DNA reads TGTGCCATCAGTGTTGGCGGGACTGACTACGAGCAGTACTTC.

This clone came up a few times. The CDR3 nucleotides read TGTGCCAGCAGTTACTCGATGGGGGTAACCGGGGAGCTGTTTTTT. This codes for CASSYSMGVTGELFF. V usage is TRBV6-5 and J usage is TRBJ2-2; perhaps D is TRBD1 or TRBD2 (5 bases each). The CDR3 has 15 residues. Per the germline V gene, CDR1 is MNHEY and CDR2 is SVGAGI. V was shortened by 0 bases and J by 5 bases, with 10 bases between the two germline ends.

The chain couples TRBV5-4 to TRBJ2-1, with 14 positions matching TRBD2. Per the germline V gene, CDR1 is SGHNT and CDR2 is YYREEE (reference sequence). CDR3 size: 19 residues. Germline trimming cut 6 bases from V and 6 bases from J; bases unmatched to any gene: 17. The CDR3 bases are TGTGCCAGCACCTTACGGGGACTAGCGGGAGTTATGGCCGGCAATGAGCAGTTCTTC. Translating it yields CASTLRGLAGVMAGNEQFF.

V and J are TRBV5-1 and TRBJ2-1, with 7 bases fitting TRBD2. The CDR3 runs 14 residues. Germline CDR1 reads SGHRS; CDR2 reads YFSETQ. With V trimmed by 7 bases and J by 8 bases, 12 bases remained unmatched. Here the CDR3 DNA reads TGCGCCAGCTCCGACCCGCGGGAGAGAGATGAGCAGTTCTTC. As protein: CASSDPRERDEQFF.

The chain couples TRBV7-2 to TRBJ1-2; D is ambiguous. V was shortened by 2 bases and J by 4 bases, with 17 bases between the two germline ends. The CDR3 extends over 16 amino acids. Germline V gives CDR1 SGHTA, CDR2 FQGNSA. The CDR3 spells CASSLSRPGSSYGYTF. The CDR3 DNA reads as TGTGCCAGCAGCTTATCTCGGCCGGGGTCCTCCTATGGCTACACCTTC.

V and J are TRBV5-6 and TRBJ1-1, with D possibly matching TRBD1 (5 bases). The CDR3 loop spans 16 amino acids. The V end lost 4 bases, the J end lost 1 base, and 17 bases lay between the germline ends. Germline CDR1 and CDR2: SGHDT and YYEEEE. The DNA for the CDR3 is TGTGCCAGCAGCCGGGTAGGGGCCGGGCGGAACACTGAAGCTTTCTTT. This sequence encodes CASSRVGAGRNTEAFF. Full variable domain (rest looked up from reference TRBV5-6 and TRBJ1-1): DAGVTQSPTHLIKTRGQQVTLRCSPKSGHDTVSWYQQALGQGPQFIFQYYEEEERQRGNFPDRFSGHQFPNYSSELNVNALLLGDSALYLCASSRVGAGRNTEAFFGQGTRLTVV.